These 12 T cell receptor beta chains were all obtained from the same sample, sequenced in a study of Tregs in tolerant kidney transplant recipients. Sequenced by immunoSEQ multiplex PCR; TCRdb stores in-frame clones only, minus some. Among tens of thousands of clones listed, around 83% were seen once. The source material was CD4+ T cells from blood. Every receptor here comes from a human donor in good health.

The gene calls are TRBV30 and TRBJ2-3, with TRBD2 matching over 7 bases. V trimming: 0 bases; J trimming: 0 bases; junction bases outside the gene matches: 9. Germline assignment: CDR1 GTSNPN and CDR2 SVGIG (reference sequence). The CDR3 spans 17 residues. DNA of the CDR3: TGTGCCTGGAGTGTAGGGGAGGGGACTTCTAGCACAGATACGCAGTATTTT. The encoded protein is CAWSVGEGTSSTDTQYF.

The chain is built from TRBV18 and TRBJ1-5; TRBD1 might be the D (5 bases). The CDR3 is 16 residues long. Trimming took 5 bases from V and 1 from J, leaving 15 bases between them. Per germline, CDR1 KGHSH and CDR2 LQKENI. CDR3 DNA: TGTGCCAGCTCATTATCGGGACCTTGGAGCAATCAGCCCCAGCATTTT. It encodes CASSLSGPWSNQPQHF.

This chain uses TRBV5-4 with TRBJ2-7; D uncertain. Germline V gene data show CDR1 as SGHNT and CDR2 as YYREEE (reference sequence). The CDR3 has 15 amino acids. Trimming stripped 4 bases from V and 2 bases from J, with 16 bases between. The CDR3 nucleotides are TGTGCCAGCAGCCCGACCCCAGGAACTCCCTACGAGCAGTACTTC. Protein product: CASSPTPGTPYEQYF.

Ten or more counts support this clone. The rearrangement joins TRBV21-1 to TRBJ1-4; the D call TRBD1 from the table was never checked on the DNA. TRBV21-1 corresponds to a pseudogene. The CDR3 is 16 residues long. CDR3 amino acids: CASSKFRVPTNEKLFF. The CDR3 DNA follows: TGTGCCAGCAGCAAATTCAGGGTACCAACTAATGAAAAACTGTTTTTT.

The chain has TRBV11-2 and TRBJ2-7, with TRBD1 matching over 9 bases. Germline CDR1 SGHAT, CDR2 FQNNGV. V shed 3 bases, J shed 2 bases, and the junction held 8 bases outside the gene matches. This CDR3 contains 16 residues. The CDR3 here is CASSFEPGQGTYEQYF. The DNA of the CDR3 is TGTGCCAGCAGCTTCGAACCGGGACAGGGTACCTACGAGCAGTACTTC. Variable domain in full (rest from reference TRBV11-2 and TRBJ2-7): EAGVAQSPRYKIIEKRQSVAFWCNPISGHATLYWYQQILGQGPKLLIQFQNNGVVDDSQLPKDRFSAERLKGVDSTLKIQPAKLEDSAVYLCASSFEPGQGTYEQYFGPGTRLTVT.

This chain joins TRBV11-1 and TRBJ2-6, with 7 bases matching TRBD1. The length of the CDR3 is 18 residues. Germline CDR1 reads SGHAT; CDR2 reads FQDESV (reference sequence). The J segment lost 0 bases and the V segment lost 4 bases, leaving 9 bases of the junction unmatched. As DNA, the CDR3 is TGTGCCAGCAGCTCAGGGACAGCCCTTAGCTCTGGGGCCAACGTCCTGACTTTC. Amino acid sequence: CASSSGTALSSGANVLTF.

This chain uses TRBV28 with TRBJ2-6; no clear D. CDR3 length: 16 amino acids. Between the trimmed V and J ends, which lost 1 base and 2 bases, there was a span of 9 bases. The germline V gene has CDR1 MDHEN and CDR2 SYDVKM. CDR3 in amino acids: CASSLFWVAGANVLTF. The CDR3 region has the DNA TGTGCCAGCAGTTTATTTTGGGTAGCTGGGGCCAACGTCCTGACTTTC.

The CDR3 region has the DNA TGTGCCAGCAGGTTGGGGGAGGGTCAGCCCCAGCATTTT. Its protein product is CASRLGEGQPQHF. This chain connects TRBV6-1 to TRBJ1-5; D might be TRBD1 (5 bases). The CDR3 length is 13 residues. Trimming removed 6 bases from V and 6 bases from J, with 12 bases in between. Germline CDR1 MNHNS, CDR2 SASEGT.

The V and J genes are TRBV6-5 and TRBJ2-7; 9 bases match TRBD1. CDR3 length: 15 amino acids. V trimming: 5 bases; J trimming: 0 bases; junction bases outside the gene matches: 5. Germline V CDR1 and CDR2: MNHEY, SVGAGI. CDR3 region: CASSRGTGLSYEQYF. CDR3 coding DNA: TGTGCCAGCAGTAGAGGGACAGGGCTCTCCTACGAGCAGTACTTC.

The V gene is TRBV19, the J gene TRBJ1-5; 8 positions agree with TRBD1. CDR1 LNHDA and CDR2 SQIVND come from the germline V gene (reference sequence). The CDR3 runs to 16 residues. Germline trimming cut 5 bases from V and 3 bases from J; bases unmatched to any gene: 9. CDR3 nucleotides: TGTGCCAGTAGTCCAACAACAGGGGGGGCCAATCAGCCCCAGCATTTT. Protein sequence: CASSPTTGGANQPQHF.

This clone was seen at least ten times. The CDR3 sequence is CAWKKLAEAYEQYF. CDR3 nucleotides: TGTGCCTGGAAGAAACTAGCGGAGGCCTACGAGCAGTACTTC. The chain links TRBV30 to TRBJ2-7, with 8 bases that match TRBD2. CDR1 and CDR2 from the germline V gene are GTSNPN and SVGIG (reference sequence). CDR3 length equals 14 residues. The junction had 7 bases not matched to a gene; V was cut back by 4 bases and J by 2 bases.

The chain has TRBV25-1 and TRBJ2-7, with D maybe TRBD1 (5 bases). Germline V gene sequence: CDR1 MGHDK, CDR2 SYGVNS. The CDR3 loop spans 11 amino acids. V shed 6 bases and J shed 2 bases, with 5 bases lying between them. CDR3 in amino acids: CASRDTYEQYF. The CDR3 DNA is TGTGCCAGCAGGGACACCTACGAGCAGTACTTC.